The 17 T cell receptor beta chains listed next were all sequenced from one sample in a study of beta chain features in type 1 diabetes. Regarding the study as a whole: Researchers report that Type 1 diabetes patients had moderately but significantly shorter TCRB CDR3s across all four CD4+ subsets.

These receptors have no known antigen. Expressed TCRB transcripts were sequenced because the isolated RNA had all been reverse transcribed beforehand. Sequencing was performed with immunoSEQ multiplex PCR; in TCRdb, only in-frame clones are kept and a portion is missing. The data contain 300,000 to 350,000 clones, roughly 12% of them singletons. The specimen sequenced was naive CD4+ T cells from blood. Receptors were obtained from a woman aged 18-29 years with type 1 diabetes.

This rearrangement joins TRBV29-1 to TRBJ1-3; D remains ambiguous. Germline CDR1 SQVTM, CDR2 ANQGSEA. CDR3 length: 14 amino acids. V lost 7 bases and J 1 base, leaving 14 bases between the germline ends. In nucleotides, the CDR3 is TGCAGCGCCACTAGAGGGTTTTCTGGAAACACCATATATTTT. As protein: CSATRGFSGNTIYF.

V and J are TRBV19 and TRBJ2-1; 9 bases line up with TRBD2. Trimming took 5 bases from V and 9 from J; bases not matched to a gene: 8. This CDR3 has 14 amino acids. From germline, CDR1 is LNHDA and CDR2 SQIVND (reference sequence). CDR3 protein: CASSSLALAGEQFF. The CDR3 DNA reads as TGTGCCAGTAGTTCCCTTGCACTAGCGGGTGAGCAGTTCTTC.

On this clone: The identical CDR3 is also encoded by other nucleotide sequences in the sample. The CDR3 here is CASSISDTQYF. As DNA, the CDR3 is TGTGCCAGTAGTATATCTGATACGCAGTATTTT. This chain links TRBV19 with TRBJ2-3, with D unresolved. This CDR3 comprises 11 residues. Trimming took 2 bases from V and 6 from J, leaving 3 bases between them. In germline, CDR1 is LNHDA, CDR2 SQIVND (reference sequence).

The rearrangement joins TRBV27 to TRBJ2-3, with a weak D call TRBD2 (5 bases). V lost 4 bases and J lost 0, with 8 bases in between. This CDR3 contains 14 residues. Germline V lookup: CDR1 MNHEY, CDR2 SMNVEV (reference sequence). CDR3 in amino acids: CASSSKRSTDTQYF. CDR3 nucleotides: TGTGCCAGCAGTTCAAAGCGGAGCACAGATACGCAGTATTTT.

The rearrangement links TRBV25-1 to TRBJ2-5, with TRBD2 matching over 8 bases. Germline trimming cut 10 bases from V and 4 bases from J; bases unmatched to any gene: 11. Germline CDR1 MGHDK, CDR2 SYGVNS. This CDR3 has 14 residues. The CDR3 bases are TGTGCCACCTCTGGGGCGGGAGGAAGAGAGACCCAGTACTTC. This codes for CATSGAGGRETQYF.

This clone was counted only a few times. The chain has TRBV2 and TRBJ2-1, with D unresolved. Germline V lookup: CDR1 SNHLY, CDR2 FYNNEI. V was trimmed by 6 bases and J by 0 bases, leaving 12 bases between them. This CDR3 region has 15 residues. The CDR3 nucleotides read TGTGCCAGCAGCCGAACCGTTAGCTCCTACAATGAGCAGTTCTTC. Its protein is CASSRTVSSYNEQFF.

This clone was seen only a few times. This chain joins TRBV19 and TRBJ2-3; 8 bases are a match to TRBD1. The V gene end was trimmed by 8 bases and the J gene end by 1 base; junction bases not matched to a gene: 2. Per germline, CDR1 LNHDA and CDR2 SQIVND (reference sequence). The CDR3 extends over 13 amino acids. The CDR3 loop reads CASDRGRTDTQYF. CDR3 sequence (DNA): TGTGCCAGTGACAGGGGCCGCACAGATACGCAGTATTTT.

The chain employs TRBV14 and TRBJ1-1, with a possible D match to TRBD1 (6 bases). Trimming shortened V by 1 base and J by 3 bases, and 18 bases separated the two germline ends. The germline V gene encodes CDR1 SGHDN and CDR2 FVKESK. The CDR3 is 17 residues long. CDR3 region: CASSQAGGWPGDTEAFF. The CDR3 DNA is TGTGCCAGCAGCCAAGCTGGTGGTTGGCCAGGGGACACTGAAGCTTTCTTT.

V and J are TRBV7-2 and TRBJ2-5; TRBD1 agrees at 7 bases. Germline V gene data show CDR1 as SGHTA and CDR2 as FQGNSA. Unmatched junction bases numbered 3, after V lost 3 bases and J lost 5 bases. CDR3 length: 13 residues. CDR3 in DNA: TGTGCCAGCAGCTTTAAGGGGGCGGAGACCCAGTACTTC. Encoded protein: CASSFKGAETQYF.

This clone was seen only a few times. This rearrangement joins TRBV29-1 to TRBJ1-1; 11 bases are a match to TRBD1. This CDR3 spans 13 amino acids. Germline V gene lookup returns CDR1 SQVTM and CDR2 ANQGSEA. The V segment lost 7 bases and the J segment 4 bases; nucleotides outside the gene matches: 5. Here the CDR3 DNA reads TGCAGCGCAACGGGACAGGGGGGCACTGAAGCTTTCTTT. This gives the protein CSATGQGGTEAFF.

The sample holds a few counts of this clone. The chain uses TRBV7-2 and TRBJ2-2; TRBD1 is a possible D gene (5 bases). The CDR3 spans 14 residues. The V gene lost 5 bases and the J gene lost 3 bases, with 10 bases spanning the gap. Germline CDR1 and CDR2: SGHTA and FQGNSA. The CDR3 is CASSLDIDTGELFF. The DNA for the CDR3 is TGTGCCAGCAGCCTGGACATAGACACCGGGGAGCTGTTTTTT.

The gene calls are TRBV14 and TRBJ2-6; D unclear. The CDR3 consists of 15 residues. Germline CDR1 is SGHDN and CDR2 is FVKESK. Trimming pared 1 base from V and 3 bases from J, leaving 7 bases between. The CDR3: CASSQVSGGANVLTF. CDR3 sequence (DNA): TGTGCCAGCAGCCAAGTGTCCGGTGGGGCCAACGTCCTGACTTTC. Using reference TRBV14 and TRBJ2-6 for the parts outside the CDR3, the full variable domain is EAGVTQFPSHSVIEKGQTVTLRCDPISGHDNLYWYRRVMGKEIKFLLHFVKESKQDESGMPNNRFLAERTGGTYSTLKVQPAELEDSGVYFCASSQVSGGANVLTFGAGSRLTVL.

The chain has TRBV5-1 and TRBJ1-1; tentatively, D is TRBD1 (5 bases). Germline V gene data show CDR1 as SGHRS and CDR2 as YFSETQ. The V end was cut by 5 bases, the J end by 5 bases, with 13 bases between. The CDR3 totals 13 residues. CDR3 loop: CASSPQGRTEAFF. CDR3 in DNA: TGCGCCAGCAGTCCCCAGGGTCGGACTGAAGCTTTCTTT.

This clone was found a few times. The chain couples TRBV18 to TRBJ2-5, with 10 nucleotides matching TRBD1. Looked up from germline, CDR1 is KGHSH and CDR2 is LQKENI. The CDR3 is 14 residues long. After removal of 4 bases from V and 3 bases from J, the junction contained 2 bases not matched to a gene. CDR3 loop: CASSRGTGEETQYF. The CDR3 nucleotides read TGTGCCAGCTCACGTGGGACAGGGGAAGAGACCCAGTACTTC. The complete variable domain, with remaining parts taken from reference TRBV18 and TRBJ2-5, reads NAGVMQNPRHLVRRRGQEARLRCSPMKGHSHVYWYRQLPEEGLKFMVYLQKENIIDESGMPKERFSAEFPKEGPSILRIQQVVRGDSAAYFCASSRGTGEETQYFGPGTRLLVL.

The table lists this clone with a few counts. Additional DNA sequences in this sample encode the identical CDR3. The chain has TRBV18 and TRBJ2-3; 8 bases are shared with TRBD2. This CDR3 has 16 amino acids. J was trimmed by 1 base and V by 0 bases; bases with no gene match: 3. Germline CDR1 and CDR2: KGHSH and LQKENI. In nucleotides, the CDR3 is TGTGCCAGCTCACCACCCAGCGGGAGAGGCACAGATACGCAGTATTTT. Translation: CASSPPSGRGTDTQYF.

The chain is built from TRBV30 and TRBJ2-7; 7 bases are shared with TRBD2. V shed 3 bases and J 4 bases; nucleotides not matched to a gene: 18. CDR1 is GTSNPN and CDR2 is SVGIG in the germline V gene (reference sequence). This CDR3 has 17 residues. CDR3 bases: TGTGCCTGGAGCCAAGGTATTGGGAGGGCCCTCTGGTACGAGCAGTACTTC. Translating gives CAWSQGIGRALWYEQYF.

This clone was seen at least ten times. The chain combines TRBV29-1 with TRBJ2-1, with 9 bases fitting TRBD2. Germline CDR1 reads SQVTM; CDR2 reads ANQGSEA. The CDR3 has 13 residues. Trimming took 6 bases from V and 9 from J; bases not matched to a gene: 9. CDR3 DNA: TGCAGCGTCCACCCGGGACTAGCTGGTGAGCAGTTCTTC. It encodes CSVHPGLAGEQFF.